This TCR beta chain was captured by sequencing in a study of T cell changes during pregnancy in multiple sclerosis. Assay used: immunoSEQ multiplex PCR; TCRdb lists only in-frame clones, some missing. The sample lists around 130,000 clones; roughly 92% were seen once. This clone has just a few counts. J was trimmed by 0 bases and V by 4 bases; bases with no gene match: 15. This CDR3 region has 18 residues. CDR1 SEHNR and CDR2 FQNEAQ come from the germline V gene (reference sequence). The chain has TRBV7-9 and TRBJ2-7; 7 bases map to TRBD2. The specimen was peripheral blood, collected before pregnancy. The TCR was taken from a female donor with multiple sclerosis, enrolled in a pregnancy study. The CDR3 loop reads CASSSQKVPGRASYEQYF. The CDR3 DNA is TGTGCCAGCAGCTCCCAAAAGGTCCCAGGGAGGGCCTCCTACGAGCAGTACTTC.